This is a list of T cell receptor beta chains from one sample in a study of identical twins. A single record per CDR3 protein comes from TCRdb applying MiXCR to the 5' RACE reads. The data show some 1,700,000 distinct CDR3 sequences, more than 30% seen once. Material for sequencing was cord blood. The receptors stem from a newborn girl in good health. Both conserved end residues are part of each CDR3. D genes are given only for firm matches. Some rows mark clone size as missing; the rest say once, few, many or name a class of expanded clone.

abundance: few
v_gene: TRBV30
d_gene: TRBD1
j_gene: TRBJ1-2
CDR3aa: CAWTQPGQLRYGYTF
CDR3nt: TGTGCCTGGACACAGCCGGGACAGCTTCGCTATGGCTACACCTTC

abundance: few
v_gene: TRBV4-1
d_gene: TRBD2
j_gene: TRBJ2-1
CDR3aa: CASSHGLAGGHNEQFF
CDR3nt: TGCGCCAGCAGCCATGGACTAGCGGGAGGCCACAATGAGCAGTTCTTC

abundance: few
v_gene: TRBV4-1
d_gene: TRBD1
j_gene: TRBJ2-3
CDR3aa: CASSQQRGTGGDTQYF
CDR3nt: TGCGCCAGCAGCCAGCAACGTGGGACAGGGGGAGATACGCAGTATTTT

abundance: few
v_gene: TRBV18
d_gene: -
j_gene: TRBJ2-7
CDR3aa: CASSPSPSSYEQYF
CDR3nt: TGTGCCAGCTCACCATCCCCTAGCTCCTACGAGCAGTACTTC

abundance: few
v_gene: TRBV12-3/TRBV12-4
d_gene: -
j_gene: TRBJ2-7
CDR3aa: CASSTRHEQYF
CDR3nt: TGTGCCAGCAGTACACGTCACGAGCAGTACTTC

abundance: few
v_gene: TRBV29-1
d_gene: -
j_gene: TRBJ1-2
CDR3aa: CSVHRVFYYGYTF
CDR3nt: TGCAGCGTTCACAGGGTCTTTTACTATGGCTACACCTTC

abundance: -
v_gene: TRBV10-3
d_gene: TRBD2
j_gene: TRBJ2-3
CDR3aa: CAITPSGVADTQYF
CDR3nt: TGTGCCATCACCCCTAGCGGGGTGGCAGATACGCAGTATTTT

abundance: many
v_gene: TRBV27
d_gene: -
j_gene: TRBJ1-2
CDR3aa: CASSFDRWQAYGYTF
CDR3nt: TGTGCCAGCAGTTTCGACCGGTGGCAGGCATATGGCTACACCTTC

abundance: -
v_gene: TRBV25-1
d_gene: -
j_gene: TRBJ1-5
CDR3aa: CASSEYEFGKQGRNQPQHF
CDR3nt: TGTGCCAGCAGTGAATATGAATTTGGGAAACAGGGCCGCAATCAGCCCCAGCATTTT

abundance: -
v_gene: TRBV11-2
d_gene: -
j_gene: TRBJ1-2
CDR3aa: CASSRSGVYGYTF
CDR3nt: TGTGCCAGCAGTCGATCAGGGGTCTATGGCTACACCTTC

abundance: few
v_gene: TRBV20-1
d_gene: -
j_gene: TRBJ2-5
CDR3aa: CSASPEETQYF
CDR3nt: TGCAGTGCTAGCCCCGAGGAGACCCAGTACTTC

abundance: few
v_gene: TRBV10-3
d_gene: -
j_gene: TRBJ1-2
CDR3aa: CATYSGLQGAGYTF
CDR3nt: TGTGCCACGTACAGCGGGCTACAGGGTGCTGGCTACACCTTC

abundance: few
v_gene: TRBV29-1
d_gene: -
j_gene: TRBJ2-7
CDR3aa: CSVQRAHPSYEQYF
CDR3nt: TGCAGCGTGCAGCGGGCGCATCCCTCCTACGAGCAGTACTTC

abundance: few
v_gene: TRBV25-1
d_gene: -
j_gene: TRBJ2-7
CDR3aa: CASSEPPPGYEQYF
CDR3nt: TGTGCCAGCAGTGAACCACCCCCAGGCTACGAGCAGTACTTC

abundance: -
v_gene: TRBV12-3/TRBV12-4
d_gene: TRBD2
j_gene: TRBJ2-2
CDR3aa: CASSFGLQGLAGVFF
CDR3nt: TGTGCCAGCAGTTTTGGTCTTCAGGGACTAGCGGGGGTGTTTTTT

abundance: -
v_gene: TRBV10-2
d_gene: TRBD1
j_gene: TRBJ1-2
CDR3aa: CASSEPRQGSYTF
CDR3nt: TGCGCCAGCAGTGAGCCCCGACAGGGGAGCTACACCTTC

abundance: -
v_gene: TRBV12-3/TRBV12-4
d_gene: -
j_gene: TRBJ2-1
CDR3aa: CASAAGSPHNEQFF
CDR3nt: TGTGCCAGCGCCGCGGGCAGCCCCCACAATGAGCAGTTCTTC

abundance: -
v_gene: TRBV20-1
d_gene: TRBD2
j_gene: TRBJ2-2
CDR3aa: CSARGAGTSGSRTGELFF
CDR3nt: TGCAGTGCTAGAGGGGCCGGGACTAGCGGGAGTAGAACCGGGGAGCTGTTTTTT

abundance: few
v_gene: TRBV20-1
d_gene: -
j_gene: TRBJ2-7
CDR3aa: CSARLREQYF
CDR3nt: TGCAGTGCTAGACTCAGGGAGCAGTACTTC

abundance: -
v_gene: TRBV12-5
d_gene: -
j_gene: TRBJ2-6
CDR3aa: CASGFDGAPGANVLTF
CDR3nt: TGTGCTAGTGGTTTCGACGGGGCGCCTGGGGCCAACGTCCTGACTTTC

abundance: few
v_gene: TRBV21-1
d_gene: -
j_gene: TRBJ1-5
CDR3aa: CASSKEPGARDNQPQHF
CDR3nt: TGTGCCAGCAGCAAAGAGCCGGGGGCTAGGGACAATCAGCCCCAGCATTTT

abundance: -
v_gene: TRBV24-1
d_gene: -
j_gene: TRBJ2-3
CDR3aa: CATSDLHRGTDTQYF
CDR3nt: TGTGCCACCAGTGATTTGCACAGGGGCACAGATACGCAGTATTTT

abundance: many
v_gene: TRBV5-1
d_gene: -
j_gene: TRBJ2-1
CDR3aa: CASSFPRGVNEQFF
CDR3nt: TGCGCCAGCAGCTTCCCCAGGGGAGTAAATGAGCAGTTCTTC

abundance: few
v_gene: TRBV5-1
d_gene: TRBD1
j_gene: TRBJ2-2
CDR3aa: CASWTGESGELFF
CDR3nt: TGCGCCAGTTGGACAGGGGAATCCGGGGAGCTGTTTTTT

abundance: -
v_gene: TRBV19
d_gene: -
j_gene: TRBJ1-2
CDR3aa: CASSMGGAYGYTF
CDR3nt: TGTGCCAGTAGTATGGGGGGGGCCTATGGCTACACCTTC

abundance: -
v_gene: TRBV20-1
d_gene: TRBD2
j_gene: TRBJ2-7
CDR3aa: CSARGLAGSSYEQYF
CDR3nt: TGCAGTGCTAGAGGACTAGCGGGGAGCTCCTACGAGCAGTACTTC

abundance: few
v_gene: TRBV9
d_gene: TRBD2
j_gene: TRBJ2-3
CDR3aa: CASSVTPRLAADTQYF
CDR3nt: TGTGCCAGCAGCGTAACCCCCAGACTAGCGGCAGATACGCAGTATTTT

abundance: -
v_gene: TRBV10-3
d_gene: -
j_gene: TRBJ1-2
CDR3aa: CAIGGDGYTF
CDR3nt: TGTGCCATCGGGGGGGATGGCTACACCTTC

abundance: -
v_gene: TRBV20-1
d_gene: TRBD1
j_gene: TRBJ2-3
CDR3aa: CSAGGITDTQYF
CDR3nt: TGCAGTGCAGGGGGCATCACAGATACGCAGTATTTT

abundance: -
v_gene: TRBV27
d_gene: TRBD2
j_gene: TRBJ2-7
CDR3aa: CASSLAGRYSYEQYF
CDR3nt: TGTGCCAGCAGTTTAGCCGGGAGGTACTCCTACGAGCAGTACTTC

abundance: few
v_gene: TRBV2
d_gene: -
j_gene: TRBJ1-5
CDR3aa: CASSGGRSLNQPQHF
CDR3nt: TGTGCCAGCAGTGGGGGACGGTCGTTAAATCAGCCCCAGCATTTT

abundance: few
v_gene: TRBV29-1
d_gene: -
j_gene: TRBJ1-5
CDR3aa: CSVTVRGGNQPQHF
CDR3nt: TGCAGCGTTACGGTCAGGGGAGGCAATCAGCCCCAGCATTTT

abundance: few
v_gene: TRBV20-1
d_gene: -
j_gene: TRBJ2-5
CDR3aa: CSAHQSVQETQYF
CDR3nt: TGCAGTGCCCACCAGTCAGTACAAGAGACCCAGTACTTC

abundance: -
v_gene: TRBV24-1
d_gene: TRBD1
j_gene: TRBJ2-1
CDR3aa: CATSKDRFHPEQFF
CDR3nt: TGTGCCACCAGTAAGGACAGGTTCCACCCTGAGCAGTTCTTC

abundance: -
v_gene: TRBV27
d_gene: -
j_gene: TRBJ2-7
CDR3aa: CASSPASREQYF
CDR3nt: TGTGCCAGCAGTCCCGCTTCCCGCGAGCAGTACTTC

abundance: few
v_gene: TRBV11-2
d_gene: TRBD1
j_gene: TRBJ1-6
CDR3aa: CASSQGQGYSPLHF
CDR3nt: TGTGCCAGCAGCCAGGGACAGGGGTATTCACCCCTCCACTTT

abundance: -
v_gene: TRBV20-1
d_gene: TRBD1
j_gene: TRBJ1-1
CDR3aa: CSGPTGLNTEAFF
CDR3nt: TGCAGTGGCCCGACAGGGTTGAACACTGAAGCTTTCTTT

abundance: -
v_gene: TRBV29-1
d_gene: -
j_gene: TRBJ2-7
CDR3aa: CSVMSRYYNEQYF
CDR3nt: TGCAGCGTTATGTCGCGGTACTACAATGAGCAGTACTTC

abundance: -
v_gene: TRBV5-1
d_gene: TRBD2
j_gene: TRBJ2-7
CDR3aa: CASSLTKAGGPYNEQYF
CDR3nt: TGCGCCAGCAGCTTGACGAAAGCGGGGGGGCCCTACAATGAGCAGTACTTC

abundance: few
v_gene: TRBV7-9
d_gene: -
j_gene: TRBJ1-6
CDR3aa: CASTYYNSPLHF
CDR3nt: TGTGCCAGCACCTACTATAATTCACCCCTCCACTTT

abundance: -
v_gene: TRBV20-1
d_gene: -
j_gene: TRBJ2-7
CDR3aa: CSASWRDSYEQYF
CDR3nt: TGCAGTGCTAGTTGGCGGGATTCCTACGAGCAGTACTTC

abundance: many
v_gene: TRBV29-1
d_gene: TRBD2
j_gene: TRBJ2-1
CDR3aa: CSVGGGSLNEQFF
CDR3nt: TGCAGCGTTGGAGGCGGGAGTCTGAATGAGCAGTTCTTC

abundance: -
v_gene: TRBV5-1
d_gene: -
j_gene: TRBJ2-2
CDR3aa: CASSWVSGIGELFF
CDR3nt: TGCGCCAGCAGCTGGGTATCTGGCATCGGGGAGCTGTTTTTT

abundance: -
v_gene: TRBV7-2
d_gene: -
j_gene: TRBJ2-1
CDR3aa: CASSNSRSGRPSEQFF
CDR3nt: TGTGCCAGCAGTAATAGTCGGAGCGGGCGACCGAGTGAGCAGTTCTTC

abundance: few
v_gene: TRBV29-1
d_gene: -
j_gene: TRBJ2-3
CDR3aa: CGVEGLRDPPLDTQYF
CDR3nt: TGCGGCGTTGAAGGCCTCAGGGACCCCCCTTTAGATACGCAGTATTTT

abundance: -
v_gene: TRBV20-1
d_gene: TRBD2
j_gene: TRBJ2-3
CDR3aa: CSVWRTSGFTDTQYF
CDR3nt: TGCAGTGTCTGGCGGACTAGCGGGTTCACAGATACGCAGTATTTT

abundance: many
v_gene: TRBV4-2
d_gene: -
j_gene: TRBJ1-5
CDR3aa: CASSPHGASNQPQHF
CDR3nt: TGTGCCAGCAGCCCCCATGGGGCTAGCAATCAGCCCCAGCATTTT

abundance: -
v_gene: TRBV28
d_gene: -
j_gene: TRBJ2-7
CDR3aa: CASSTRPLTYEQYF
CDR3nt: TGTGCCAGCAGTACGAGACCGCTAACCTACGAGCAGTACTTC

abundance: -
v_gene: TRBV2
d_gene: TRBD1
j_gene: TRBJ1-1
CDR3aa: CASSLDRGWGSTEAFF
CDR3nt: TGTGCCAGCAGCCTCGACAGGGGTTGGGGGAGCACTGAAGCTTTCTTT

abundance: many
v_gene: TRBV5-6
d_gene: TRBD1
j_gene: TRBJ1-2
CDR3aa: CASSFPDRGHGYTF
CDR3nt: TGTGCCAGCAGTTTCCCGGACAGGGGGCACGGCTACACCTTC

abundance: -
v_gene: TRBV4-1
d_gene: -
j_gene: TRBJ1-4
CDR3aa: CASSQVKTGRGNEKLFF
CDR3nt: TGCGCCAGCAGCCAAGTCAAAACAGGCAGGGGTAATGAAAAACTGTTTTTT

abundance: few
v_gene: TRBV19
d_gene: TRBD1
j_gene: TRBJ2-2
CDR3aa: CASRGDRGTGELFF
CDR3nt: TGTGCCAGTAGGGGGGACAGGGGTACCGGGGAGCTGTTTTTT

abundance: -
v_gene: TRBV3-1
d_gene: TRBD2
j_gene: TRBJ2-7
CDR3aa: CASSQASGSLYEQYF
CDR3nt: TGTGCCAGCAGCCAAGCTAGCGGGAGTCTGTACGAGCAGTACTTC

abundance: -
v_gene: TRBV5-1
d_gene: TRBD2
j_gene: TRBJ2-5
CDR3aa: CASSQGLAGGVNQETQYF
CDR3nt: TGCGCCAGCAGCCAAGGACTAGCGGGAGGTGTGAACCAAGAGACCCAGTACTTC

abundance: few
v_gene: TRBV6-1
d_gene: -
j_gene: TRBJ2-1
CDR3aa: CASSEAGPNNEQFF
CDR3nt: TGTGCCAGCAGTGAGGCGGGTCCGAACAATGAGCAGTTCTTC

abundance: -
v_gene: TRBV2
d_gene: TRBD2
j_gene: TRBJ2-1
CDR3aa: CASTDRLAGVLVARIETYNEQFF
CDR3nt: TGTGCCAGCACCGATCGACTAGCGGGAGTTTTAGTGGCCCGCATCGAGACATACAATGAGCAGTTCTTC

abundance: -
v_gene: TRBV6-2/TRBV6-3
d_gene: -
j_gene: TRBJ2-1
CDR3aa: CASSYRPILGGSYNEHFF
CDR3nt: TGTGCCAGCAGTTACCGGCCCATATTGGGCGGCTCCTACAATGAGCACTTCTTC